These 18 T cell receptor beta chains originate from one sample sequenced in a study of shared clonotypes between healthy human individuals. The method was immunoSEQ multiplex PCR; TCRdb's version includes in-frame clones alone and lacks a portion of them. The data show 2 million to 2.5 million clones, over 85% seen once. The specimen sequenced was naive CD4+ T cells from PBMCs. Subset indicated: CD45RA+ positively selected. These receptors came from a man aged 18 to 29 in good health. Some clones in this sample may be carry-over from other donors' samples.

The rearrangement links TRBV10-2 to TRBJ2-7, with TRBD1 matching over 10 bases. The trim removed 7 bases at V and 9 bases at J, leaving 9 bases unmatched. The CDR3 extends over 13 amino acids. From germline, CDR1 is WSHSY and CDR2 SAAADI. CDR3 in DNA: TGCGCCAGCACCGGACAGGGGGGAAGGGGGCAGTACTTC. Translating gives CASTGQGGRGQYF.

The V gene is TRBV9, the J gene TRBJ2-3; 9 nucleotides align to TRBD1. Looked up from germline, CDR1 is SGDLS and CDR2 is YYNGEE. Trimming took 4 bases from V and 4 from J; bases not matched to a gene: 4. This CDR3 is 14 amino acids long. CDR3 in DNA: TGTGCCAGCAGCCAAGGACAGGGGTCAGATACGCAGTATTTT. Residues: CASSQGQGSDTQYF.

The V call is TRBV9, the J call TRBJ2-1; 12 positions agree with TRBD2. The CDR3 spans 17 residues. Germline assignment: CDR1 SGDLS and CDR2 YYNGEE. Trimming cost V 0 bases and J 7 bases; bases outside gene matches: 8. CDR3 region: CASSVEIKTSGSNEQFF. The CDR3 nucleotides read TGTGCCAGCAGCGTAGAGATCAAGACTAGCGGGAGTAATGAGCAGTTCTTC.

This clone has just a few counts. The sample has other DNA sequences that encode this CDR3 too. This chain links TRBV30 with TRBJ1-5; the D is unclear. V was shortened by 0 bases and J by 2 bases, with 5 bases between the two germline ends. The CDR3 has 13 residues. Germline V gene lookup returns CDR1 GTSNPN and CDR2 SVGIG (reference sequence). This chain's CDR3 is CAWSVRGNQPQHF. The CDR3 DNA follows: TGTGCCTGGAGTGTAAGGGGCAATCAGCCCCAGCATTTT.

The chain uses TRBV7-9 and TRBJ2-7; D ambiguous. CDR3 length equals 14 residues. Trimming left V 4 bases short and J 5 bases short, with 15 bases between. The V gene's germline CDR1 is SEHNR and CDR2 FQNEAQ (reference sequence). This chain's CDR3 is CASSSDRKGHEQYF. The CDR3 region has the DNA TGTGCCAGCAGCTCCGACCGGAAGGGCCACGAGCAGTACTTC.

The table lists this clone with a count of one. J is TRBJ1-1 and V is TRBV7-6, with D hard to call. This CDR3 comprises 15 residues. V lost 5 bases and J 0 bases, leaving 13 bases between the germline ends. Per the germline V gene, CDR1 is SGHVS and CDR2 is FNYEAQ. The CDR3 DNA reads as TGTGCCAGCAGCCTTTCACAGAACATGAACACTGAAGCTTTCTTT. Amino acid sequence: CASSLSQNMNTEAFF.

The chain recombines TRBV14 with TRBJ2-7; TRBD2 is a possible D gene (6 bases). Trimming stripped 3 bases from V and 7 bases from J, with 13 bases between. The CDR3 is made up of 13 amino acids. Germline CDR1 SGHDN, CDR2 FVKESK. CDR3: CASSHGTLGEQYF. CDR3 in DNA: TGTGCCAGCAGCCACGGGACTCTAGGGGAGCAGTACTTC.

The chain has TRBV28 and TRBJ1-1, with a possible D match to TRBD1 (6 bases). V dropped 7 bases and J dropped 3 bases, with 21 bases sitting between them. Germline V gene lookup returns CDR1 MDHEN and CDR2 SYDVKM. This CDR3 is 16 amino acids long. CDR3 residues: CASTPLRGPGDTEAFF. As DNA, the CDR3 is TGTGCCAGCACTCCTCTCCGGGGACCAGGGGACACTGAAGCTTTCTTT.

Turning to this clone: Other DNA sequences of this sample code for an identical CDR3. The CDR3 DNA sequence: TGCGCCAGCAGCTTGTCCGGGGGGGGCAATCAGCCCCAGCATTTT. It specifies CASSLSGGGNQPQHF. The chain joins TRBV5-1 to TRBJ1-5; a possible D gene is TRBD1 (5 bases). The CDR3 has 15 amino acids. The germline V and J ends were trimmed by 1 base and 2 bases, with 10 bases remaining between them. Germline-derived CDR1 and CDR2 are SGHRS and YFSETQ.

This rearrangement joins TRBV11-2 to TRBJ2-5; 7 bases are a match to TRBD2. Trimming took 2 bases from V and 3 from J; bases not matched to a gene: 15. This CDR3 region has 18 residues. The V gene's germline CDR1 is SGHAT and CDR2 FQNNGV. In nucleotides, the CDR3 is TGTGCCAGCAGCTTAAGGGGCGGGAGAGGTCCCATAGAAGAGACCCAGTACTTC. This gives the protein CASSLRGGRGPIEETQYF.

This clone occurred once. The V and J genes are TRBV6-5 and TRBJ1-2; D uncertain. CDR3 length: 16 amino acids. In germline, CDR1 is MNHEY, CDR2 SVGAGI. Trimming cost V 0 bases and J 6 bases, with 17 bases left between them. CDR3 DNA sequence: TGTGCCAGCAGTTACTCCGGTAGGCAGAGGGTGGATGGCTACACCTTC. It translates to CASSYSGRQRVDGYTF.

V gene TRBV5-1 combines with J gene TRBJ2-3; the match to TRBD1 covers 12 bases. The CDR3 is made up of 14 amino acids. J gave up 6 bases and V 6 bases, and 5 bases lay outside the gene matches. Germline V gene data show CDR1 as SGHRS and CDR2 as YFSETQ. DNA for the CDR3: TGCGCCAGCAAGGGACAGGGGGCTCCCGATACGCAGTATTTT. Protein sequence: CASKGQGAPDTQYF.

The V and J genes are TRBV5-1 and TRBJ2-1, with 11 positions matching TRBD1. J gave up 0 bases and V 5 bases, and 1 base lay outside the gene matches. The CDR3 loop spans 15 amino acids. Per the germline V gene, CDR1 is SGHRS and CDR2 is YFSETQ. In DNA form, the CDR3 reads TGCGCCAGCAGGGACAGGGGGCTCTCCTACAATGAGCAGTTCTTC. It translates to CASRDRGLSYNEQFF.

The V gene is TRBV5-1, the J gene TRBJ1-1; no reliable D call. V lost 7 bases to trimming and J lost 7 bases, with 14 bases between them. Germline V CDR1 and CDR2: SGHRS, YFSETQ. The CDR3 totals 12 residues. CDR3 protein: CASLTRAGEAFF. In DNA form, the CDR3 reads TGCGCCAGCCTTACTAGGGCGGGTGAAGCTTTCTTT.

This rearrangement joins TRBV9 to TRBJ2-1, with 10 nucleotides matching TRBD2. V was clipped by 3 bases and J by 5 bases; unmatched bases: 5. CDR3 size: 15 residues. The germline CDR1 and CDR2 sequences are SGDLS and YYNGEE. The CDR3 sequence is CASSAGLAENNEQFF. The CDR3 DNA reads TGTGCCAGCAGCGCCGGACTAGCGGAGAACAATGAGCAGTTCTTC.

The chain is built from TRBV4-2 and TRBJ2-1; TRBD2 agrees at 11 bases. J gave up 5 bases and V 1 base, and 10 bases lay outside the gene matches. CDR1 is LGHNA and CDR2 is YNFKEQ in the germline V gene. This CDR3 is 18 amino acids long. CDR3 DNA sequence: TGTGCCAGCAGCCAAGGGCTAGCGGGAGGAGGTTCCCACAATGAGCAGTTCTTC. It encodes CASSQGLAGGGSHNEQFF.

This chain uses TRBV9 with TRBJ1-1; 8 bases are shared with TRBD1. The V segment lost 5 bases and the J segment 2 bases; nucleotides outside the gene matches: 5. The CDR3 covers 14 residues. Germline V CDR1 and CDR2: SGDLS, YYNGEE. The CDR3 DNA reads TGTGCCAGCAGTAAGACAGGGGATAACACTGAAGCTTTCTTT. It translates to CASSKTGDNTEAFF. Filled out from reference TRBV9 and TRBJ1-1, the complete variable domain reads DSGVTQTPKHLITATGQRVTLRCSPRSGDLSVYWYQQSLDQGLQFLIQYYNGEERAKGNILERFSAQQFPDLHSELNLSSLELGDSALYFCASSKTGDNTEAFFGQGTRLTVV.

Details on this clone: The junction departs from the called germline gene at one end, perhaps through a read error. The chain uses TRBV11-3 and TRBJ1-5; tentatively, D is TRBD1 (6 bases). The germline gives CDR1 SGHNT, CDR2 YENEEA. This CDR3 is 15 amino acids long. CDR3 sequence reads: CASTLGGGTNQPQHF. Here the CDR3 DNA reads TGTGCCAGCACCTTAGGGGGGGGCACTAACCAGCCCCAGCATTTT.